The T cell receptor beta chain under discussion was sequenced for a study of T cell responses to AZD1222 COVID-19 vaccine. Study-level points and caveats: Regions 160-218 and 743-854 held dominance among vaccine-associated CD4 TCRs, which spanned spike. As reported, nearly half of all spike-specific TCRs target variant regions that are unmutated. At baseline, just a handful of AZD1222 recipients tested seropositive.

Remarks on this clone: Its target is unknown.

Assay used: immunoSEQ multiplex PCR; TCRdb lists only in-frame clones, some missing. The table includes roughly 84,000 clones, around nine tenths detected once. The length of the CDR3 is 14 residues. The germline V gene encodes CDR1 MNHEY and CDR2 SVGEGT. With 2 bases removed from V and 5 bases from J, the gap between germline ends came to 10 bases. This TCR derives from an adult who received the AZD1222 COVID-19 vaccine. Source: peripheral blood, taken 28 days after the second AZD1222 dose. The chain joins TRBV6-2 or TRBV6-3 to TRBJ2-1; D is perhaps TRBD2 (7 bases). CDR3 nucleotides: TGTGCCAGCAGTTACAGGGGGGGGGACAATGAGCAGTTCTTC. As protein: CASSYRGGDNEQFF.